This entry features one TCR beta chain sequence. The antigen remains unidentified. The data are from a study of cytomegalovirus exposure and HLA in healthy donors. Points from the study as a whole: Links to common viral pathogens appeared, in a later analysis, for several of the most significant clusters. Segments of the TCR beta V type were, in most cases, productive about 87% or about 30% of the time in an earlier analysis.

Germline lookup yields CDR1 SGHRS and CDR2 YFSETQ. Trimming took 3 bases from V and 3 from J; bases not matched to a gene: 8. The CDR3 consists of 16 residues. Both 60 Vbeta primers and 13 Jbeta primers went into the PCR. Sequencing used immunoSEQ multiplex PCR; TCRdb keeps in-frame clones, though not all of them. The sample gives 100,000 or so clones, roughly 81% of which show up once; approximately 1.4% is in the top ten. The chain joins TRBV5-1 to TRBJ2-3, with TRBD1 matching 9 bases. Sequencing input: PBMCs. This sequence was found in a man aged 35-49 years in good health and CMV-seronegative. The CDR3 DNA sequence: TGCGCCAGCAGCTCCTGGACAGGGGCTGGGACAGATACGCAGTATTTT. Its protein product is CASSSWTGAGTDTQYF.